This T cell receptor (beta chain) was retrieved from a study of blood T cells in healthy people across ages. Study results and caveats: No conclusive comparison of naive versus antigen-experienced cells was possible with unsorted PBMCs.

This clonotype occurred a few times. Its antigen is not known. CDR3 length equals 16 residues. V lost 6 bases and J lost 10; bases outside the gene matches: 11. CDR1 and CDR2 (germline): WSHSY, SAAADI. Using a J-beta primer mix together with a sample-barcoded 5' primer, a second PCR was run for about 6 to 12 cycles. TCRdb re-called the 5' RACE reads with MiXCR, one entry per CDR3 protein. The sample lists about 1,600,000 distinct CDR3 sequences, 35% to 45% seen once, with 7% to 9% in the top ten. The chain carries TRBV10-2 and TRBJ2-1, with TRBD2 matching over 14 bases. The source of this sequence is a woman under 30 in good health. Sequenced input: blood. The CDR3 region is CASSDGGTSGSLEQFF. The CDR3, as DNA: TGCGCCAGCAGCGATGGCGGGACTAGCGGGAGTTTGGAGCAGTTCTTC.